This entry concerns a single TCR beta chain. Its antigen is unknown. The data stem from a study of cytomegalovirus exposure and HLA in healthy donors. Regarding the study as a whole: HLA allele associations emerged for about 16,000 TCR beta sequences in a later analysis, at 0.05 false discovery rate. When analyzed later, the rates of TCR association showed variation by HLA locus, with DRB1 the most and HLA-C the fewest. Overall, around 160 TCR beta chains were annotated as cytomegalovirus-associated.

The PCR employed 60 Vbeta primers together with 13 Jbeta primers. Using immunoSEQ multiplex PCR, the repertoire was profiled, and TCRdb retains in-frame clones only, with some absent. The sample holds more than 95,000 clones, approximately 73% seen once. This CDR3 is built from 15 residues. Trimming cost V 4 bases and J 3 bases, with 15 bases left between them. CDR1 is MDHEN, CDR2 SYDVKM, per germline. The sequence came from a man aged 55-75 years in good health and CMV-seropositive. The chain is built from TRBV28 and TRBJ1-1; the D gene is possibly TRBD1 (5 bases). The sample consisted of PBMCs. The CDR3 spells CASSWGGLLDTEAFF. CDR3 sequence (DNA): TGTGCCAGCAGTTGGGGGGGGTTACTCGACACTGAAGCTTTCTTT.